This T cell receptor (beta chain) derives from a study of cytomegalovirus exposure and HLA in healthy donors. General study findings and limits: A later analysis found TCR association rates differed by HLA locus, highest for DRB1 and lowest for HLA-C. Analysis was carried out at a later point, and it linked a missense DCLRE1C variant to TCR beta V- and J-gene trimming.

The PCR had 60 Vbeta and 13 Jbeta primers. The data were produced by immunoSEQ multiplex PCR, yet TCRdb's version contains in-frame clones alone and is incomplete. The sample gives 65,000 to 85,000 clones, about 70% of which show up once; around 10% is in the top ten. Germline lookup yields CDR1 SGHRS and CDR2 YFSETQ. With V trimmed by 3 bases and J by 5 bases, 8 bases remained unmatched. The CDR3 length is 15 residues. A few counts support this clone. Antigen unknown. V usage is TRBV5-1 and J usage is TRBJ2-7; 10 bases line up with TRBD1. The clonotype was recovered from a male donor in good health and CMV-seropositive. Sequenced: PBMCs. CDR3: CASSWGTGELDEQYF. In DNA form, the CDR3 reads TGCGCCAGCAGCTGGGGGACAGGGGAGCTAGACGAGCAGTACTTC.